This TCR beta chain was captured by sequencing in a study of T cells after yellow fever vaccination. TCRdb recomputed calls from the 5' RACE reads with MiXCR, one row per CDR3 protein. Among 300,000 to 350,000 distinct CDR3 sequences listed, approximately 4% were seen once. This clonotype was detected many times. V was clipped by 4 bases and J by 6 bases, with 10 bases between them. CDR3 length: 13 residues. Germline V gene sequence: CDR1 SGHTA, CDR2 FQGNSA. Sequenced here: PBMCs, sampled 15 days after the yellow fever booster vaccination. The V and J genes are TRBV7-2 and TRBJ2-1, with unresolved D. The receptor was derived from a man aged 18 to 29 who received the YFV17D yellow fever vaccine. The CDR3 loop reads CASSSSSGNEQFF. The DNA of the CDR3 is TGTGCCAGCAGCTCTTCTTCCGGCAATGAGCAGTTCTTC.